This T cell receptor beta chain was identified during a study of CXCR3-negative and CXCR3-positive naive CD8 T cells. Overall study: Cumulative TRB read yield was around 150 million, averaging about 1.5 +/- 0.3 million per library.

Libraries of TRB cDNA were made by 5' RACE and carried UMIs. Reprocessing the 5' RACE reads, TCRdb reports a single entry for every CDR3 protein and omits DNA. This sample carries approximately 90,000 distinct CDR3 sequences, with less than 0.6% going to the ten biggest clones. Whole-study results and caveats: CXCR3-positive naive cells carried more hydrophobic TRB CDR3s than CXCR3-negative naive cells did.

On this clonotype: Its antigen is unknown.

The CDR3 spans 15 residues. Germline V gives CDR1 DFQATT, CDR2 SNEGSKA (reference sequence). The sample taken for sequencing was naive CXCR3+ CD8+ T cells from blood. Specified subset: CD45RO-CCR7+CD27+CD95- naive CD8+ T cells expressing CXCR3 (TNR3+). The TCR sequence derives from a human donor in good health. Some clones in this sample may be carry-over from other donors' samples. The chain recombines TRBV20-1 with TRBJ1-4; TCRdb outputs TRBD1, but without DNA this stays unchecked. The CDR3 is CSAWPLAATNEKLFF.